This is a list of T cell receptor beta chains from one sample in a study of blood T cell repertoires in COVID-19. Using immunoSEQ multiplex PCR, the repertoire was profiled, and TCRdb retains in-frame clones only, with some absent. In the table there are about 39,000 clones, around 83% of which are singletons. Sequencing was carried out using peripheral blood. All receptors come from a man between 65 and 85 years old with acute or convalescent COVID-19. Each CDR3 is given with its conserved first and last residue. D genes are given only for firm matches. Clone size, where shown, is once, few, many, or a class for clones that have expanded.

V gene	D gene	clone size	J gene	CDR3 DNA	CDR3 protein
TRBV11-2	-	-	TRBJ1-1	TGTGCCAGCATCATCCGGGGGGGGTTTGAGGCTGAAGCTTTCTTT	CASIIRGGFEAEAFF
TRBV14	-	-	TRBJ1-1	TGTGCCAGCAGCGGGAGCCTCATGAACACTGAAGCTTTCTTT	CASSGSLMNTEAFF
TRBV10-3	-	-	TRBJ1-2	TGTGCCATCAGTGAGACTAAAGGGGAAGGCTACACCTTC	CAISETKGEGYTF
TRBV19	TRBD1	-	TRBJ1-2	TGTGCCAGTAGTATGGGGACAGGGGGTTATAACTATGGCTACACCTTC	CASSMGTGGYNYGYTF
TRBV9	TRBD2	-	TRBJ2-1	TGTGCCAGCAGCGTAAGGGCAGCGGGGGAATACAATGAGCAGTTCTTC	CASSVRAAGEYNEQFF
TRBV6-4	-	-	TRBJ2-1	TGTGCCAGCTCCCAAACTTGGTATACTGAGCAGTTCTTC	CASSQTWYTEQFF
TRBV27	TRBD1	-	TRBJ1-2	TGTGCCAGCAGTTTCCTAGGACAGGGGGCTGCTGGCTACACCTTC	CASSFLGQGAAGYTF
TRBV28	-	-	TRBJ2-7	TGTGCCAGCAGTTTAGGAGGGCCTAGGTACGAGCAGTACTTC	CASSLGGPRYEQYF
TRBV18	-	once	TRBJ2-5	TGTGCCAGCTCACCAACCCCGAGGGGAGGGACCCAGTACTTC	CASSPTPRGGTQYF
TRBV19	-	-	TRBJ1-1	TGTGCCAGTAGTGTCTCGGACACTGAAGCTTTCTTT	CASSVSDTEAFF
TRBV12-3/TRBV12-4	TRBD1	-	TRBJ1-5	TGTGCCAGCAGCCGTGACAGGGAACAGCCCCAGCATTTT	CASSRDREQPQHF
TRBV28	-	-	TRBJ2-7	TGTGCCAGCCAAAGGCAGGGGACCTACGAGCAGTACTTC	CASQRQGTYEQYF
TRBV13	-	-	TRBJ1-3	TGTGCCAGCAGCTTAGACAGGTCTCCTGGAAACACCATATATTTT	CASSLDRSPGNTIYF
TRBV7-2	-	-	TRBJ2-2	TGTGCCAGCAGCTTAAGTATCCGGGACACCGGGGAGCTGTTTTTT	CASSLSIRDTGELFF
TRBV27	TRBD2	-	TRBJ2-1	TGTGCCAGCAGTTCTCCTAGCGGGAGGGCTACCACGAATGAGCAGTTCTTC	CASSSPSGRATTNEQFF
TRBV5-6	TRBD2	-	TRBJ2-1	TGTGCCAGCAGCTTTTGGGGGAGGGGCTACAATGAGCAGTTCTTC	CASSFWGRGYNEQFF
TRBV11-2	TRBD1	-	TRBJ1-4	TGTGCCAGCAGCTTAGGGGAGACAGGGCGTCCTAATGAAAAACTGTTTTTT	CASSLGETGRPNEKLFF
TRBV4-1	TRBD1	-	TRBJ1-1	TGCGCCAGCAGCCAAGTTGACGGGACAGGGGGCACTGAAGCTTTCTTT	CASSQVDGTGGTEAFF
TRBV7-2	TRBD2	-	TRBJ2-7	TGTGCCAGCAGCTTAGGGGGGACTAGCGGTGCCTACGAGCAGTACTTC	CASSLGGTSGAYEQYF
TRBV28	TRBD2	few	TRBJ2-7	TGTGCCAGCAGTTTATTTCCCCAAGCGGGAGGCTCCCACGAGCAGTACTTC	CASSLFPQAGGSHEQYF
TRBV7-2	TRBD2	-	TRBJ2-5	TGTGCCAGCAGCTTAGCGCTAAGGGGACTAGCTTACCAAGAGACCCAGTACTTC	CASSLALRGLAYQETQYF
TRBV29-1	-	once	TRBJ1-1	TGCAGCGTTGGGCTGGGGGGGCAGACTGAAGCTTTCTTT	CSVGLGGQTEAFF
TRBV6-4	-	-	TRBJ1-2	TGTGCCAGCAGCGCCCTCCGGGTCGACTATGGCTACACCTTC	CASSALRVDYGYTF
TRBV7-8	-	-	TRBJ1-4	TGTGCCAGCAGCTCAAGGAGGGGTTATGAAAAACTGTTTTTT	CASSSRRGYEKLFF
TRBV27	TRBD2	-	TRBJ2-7	TGTGCCAGTGGGGCTAGCGGCTACTACGAGCAGTACTTC	CASGASGYYEQYF
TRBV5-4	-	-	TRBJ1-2	TGTGCCAGCAGCATTCCGGGAACGGACTATGGCTACACCTTC	CASSIPGTDYGYTF
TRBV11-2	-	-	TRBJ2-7	TGTGCCAGCAGCCGGGGTGGTTACGAGCAGTACTTC	CASSRGGYEQYF
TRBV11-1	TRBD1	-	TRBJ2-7	TGTGCCAGCAGCTTTGGGACAGCTTGGCCCTACGAGCAGTACTTC	CASSFGTAWPYEQYF
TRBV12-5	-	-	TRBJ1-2	TGTGCTAGCAGGGAAAGGCTCTATGGCTACACCTTC	CASRERLYGYTF
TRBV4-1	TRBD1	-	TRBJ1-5	TGCGCCAGCAGCCAAGTTTCCGGGACAGGGGGGAATCAGCCCCAGCATTTT	CASSQVSGTGGNQPQHF
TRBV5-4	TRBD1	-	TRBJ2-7	TGTGCCAGCAAGGAGACAGGGTCCTACGAGCAGTACTTC	CASKETGSYEQYF
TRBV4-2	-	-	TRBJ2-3	TGTGCCAGCAGCCAAAACCCCTCTCTGGCGGGGCCGGCCCGAGATACGCAGTATTTT	CASSQNPSLAGPARDTQYF
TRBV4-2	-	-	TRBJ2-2	TGTGCCAGCAGCCAAGTAGGGGAAACCGGGGAGCTGTTTTTT	CASSQVGETGELFF
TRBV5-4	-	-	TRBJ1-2	TGTGCCAGCAGCCCTGACAGAAGCTATGGCTACACCTTC	CASSPDRSYGYTF
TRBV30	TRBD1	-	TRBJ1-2	TGTGCCTGGAACAGGGGGCCAATCTCCTATGGCTACACCTTC	CAWNRGPISYGYTF
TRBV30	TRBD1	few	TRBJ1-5	TGTGCCTGGTCGGACAGGGGGCTATACAATCAGCCCCAGCATTTT	CAWSDRGLYNQPQHF
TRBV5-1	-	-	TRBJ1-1	TGCGCCAGCAGCTTGGTGGACAGCGCGAACACTGAAGCTTTCTTT	CASSLVDSANTEAFF
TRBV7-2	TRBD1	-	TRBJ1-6	TGTGCCAGCAGCTCATCCCAGACAGGGGCTTCACCCCTCCACTTT	CASSSSQTGASPLHF
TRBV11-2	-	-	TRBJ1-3	TGTGCCAGCAGCCCACCTCGGGCGGGGGCGAGGGGAAACACCATATATTTT	CASSPPRAGARGNTIYF
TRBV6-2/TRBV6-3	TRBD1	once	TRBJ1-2	TGTGCCAGCAGTGGACAGGGGGCGCTTTTTGGCTACACCTTC	CASSGQGALFGYTF
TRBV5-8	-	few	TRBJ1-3	TGTGCCAGCACCCGTGAACGAGGCTCTGGAAACACCATATATTTT	CASTRERGSGNTIYF
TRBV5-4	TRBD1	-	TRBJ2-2	TGTGCCAGCAGTTGGGACAGGGGAAAGACCGGGGAGCTGTTTTTT	CASSWDRGKTGELFF